Listed below are T cell receptor beta chains from one sample, sequenced in a study of blood T cell repertoires in COVID-19. Profiling relied on immunoSEQ multiplex PCR, and the TCRdb table lists in-frame clones only, not all of them. This sample carries a few hundred thousand clones, 80% to 90% of them seen once, and the ten largest clones take around 4%. Sequenced material: PBMCs or T cells enriched from blood (not recorded which). The receptor source for this set is a man aged 30 to 39 who had recovered from COVID-19. The CDR3 runs from the conserved cysteine through the conserved F or W. The D gene is left open where the match is weak. The size field is filled for only some rows; it gives once, few, many or a size class.

j_call v_call d_call clone_size cdr3_aa cdr3_nt
TRBJ2-7 TRBV27 TRBD2 . CASSRGLAGGRGEQYF TGTGCCAGCAGTCGAGGACTAGCGGGGGGGCGTGGCGAGCAGTACTTC
TRBJ1-5 TRBV19 . . CASHSKYRANSNQPQHF TGTGCCAGTCATTCCAAATACAGGGCAAATAGCAATCAGCCCCAGCATTTT
TRBJ2-7 TRBV27 TRBD2 . CASSFGGSYEQYF TGTGCCAGCAGTTTTGGCGGGAGTTACGAGCAGTACTTC
TRBJ2-5 TRBV5-1 . . CASSLLVQETQYF TGCGCCAGCAGCTTACTGGTCCAAGAGACCCAGTACTTC
TRBJ2-2 TRBV6-5 . . CASSYSITFNGELFF TGTGCCAGCAGTTACTCGATAACTTTTAACGGGGAGCTGTTTTTT
TRBJ1-3 TRBV7-2 . . CASSPPGGSGNTIYF TGTGCCAGCAGCCCCCCCGGGGGCTCTGGAAACACCATATATTTT
TRBJ2-3 TRBV30 . once CAWSEWAGRLLSTDTQYF TGTGCCTGGAGTGAATGGGCGGGGAGACTTTTAAGCACAGATACGCAGTATTTT
TRBJ2-3 TRBV18 . . CASPVGGRTDTQYF TGTGCCAGCCCAGTCGGAGGCCGCACAGATACGCAGTATTTT
TRBJ2-2 TRBV5-4 . . CASSLISTGELFF TGTGCCAGCAGCTTAATTAGCACCGGGGAGCTGTTTTTT
TRBJ1-3 TRBV19 . many CASSIGGGAFSGNTIYF TGTGCCAGTAGTATAGGTGGCGGGGCCTTCTCTGGAAACACCATATATTTT
TRBJ2-5 TRBV28 . once CASSPSSETQYF TGTGCCAGCAGTCCCTCGTCGGAGACCCAGTACTTC
TRBJ2-2 TRBV21-1 . . CASSSTSDRELFF TGTGCCAGCAGCTCCACTAGCGACAGGGAGCTGTTTTTT
TRBJ2-7 TRBV2 . . CASSGAYEQYF TGTGCCAGCAGTGGAGCCTACGAGCAGTACTTC
TRBJ2-7 TRBV5-1 . . CASSLGGASYEQYF TGCGCCAGCAGCTTGGGAGGTGCGTCCTACGAGCAGTACTTC
TRBJ2-5 TRBV11-2 TRBD2 . CASSLGGLAGVNF TGTGCCAGCAGCTTAGGGGGTCTAGCGGGGGTAAACTTC
TRBJ2-1 TRBV6-5 TRBD2 . CASGRGGYNEQFF TGTGCCAGCGGGCGGGGGGGATACAATGAGCAGTTCTTC
TRBJ1-1 TRBV5-6 . . CASSSTYGAEAFF TGTGCCAGCAGCTCCACTTACGGGGCTGAAGCTTTCTTT
TRBJ2-7 TRBV28 TRBD1 . CAGRQGTGEQYF TGTGCCGGACGACAGGGGACGGGCGAGCAGTACTTC
TRBJ2-3 TRBV30 . few CAWSVRRADTQYF TGTGCCTGGAGTGTACGTAGAGCAGATACGCAGTATTTT
TRBJ1-2 TRBV30 . . CAWGLLTGLSSNYGYTF TGTGCCTGGGGCTTATTAACCGGACTAAGTTCTAACTATGGCTACACCTTC
TRBJ1-5 TRBV7-4 TRBD1 . CASSLRLGGIQPQHF TGTGCCAGCAGCTTAAGACTAGGGGGCATTCAGCCCCAGCATTTT
TRBJ2-2 TRBV18 . . CASSLLAPQGTGELFF TGTGCCAGCTCCCTACTAGCGCCACAGGGTACCGGGGAGCTGTTTTTT
TRBJ1-1 TRBV7-8 TRBD1 once CASSLAGGSTEAFF TGTGCCAGCAGCTTGGCAGGGGGGAGCACTGAAGCTTTCTTT
TRBJ1-2 TRBV19 . . CASSIDRYRVGYTF TGTGCCAGTAGTATAGATCGTTACAGGGTCGGCTACACCTTC
TRBJ1-6 TRBV5-1 . . CASRYLELDNSPLHF TGCGCCAGCAGGTATCTCGAACTCGATAATTCACCCCTCCACTTT
TRBJ1-6 TRBV11-2 . . CASSLAIGGIGSPLHF TGTGCCAGCAGCTTAGCAATAGGAGGAATCGGCTCACCCCTCCACTTT
TRBJ1-1 TRBV18 . few CASSPPTVGTEAFF TGTGCCAGCTCACCCCCTACAGTTGGCACTGAAGCTTTCTTT
TRBJ1-1 TRBV5-6 TRBD1 . CASSLFGDRGGTEAFF TGTGCCAGCAGCCTATTTGGGGACAGGGGAGGCACTGAAGCTTTCTTT
TRBJ1-2 TRBV25-1 . . CASSEYGGGYTF TGTGCCAGCAGTGAATACGGGGGTGGCTACACCTTC
TRBJ2-2 TRBV9 . . CASSVEGGGPTGELFF TGTGCCAGCAGCGTAGAGGGCGGGGGCCCCACCGGGGAGCTGTTTTTT
TRBJ2-1 TRBV6-4 . . CASSEDSLAAGHEQFF TGTGCCAGCAGTGAGGACAGTCTAGCGGCCGGCCATGAGCAGTTCTTC
TRBJ1-2 TRBV2 TRBD1 . CASSTDRGQVYGYTF TGTGCCAGCAGTACGGACAGGGGGCAAGTCTATGGCTACACCTTC
TRBJ1-2 TRBV5-4 . once CASSFMDQGYGYTF TGTGCCAGCAGCTTCATGGATCAGGGGTACGGCTACACCTTC
TRBJ1-1 TRBV3-1/TRBV3-2 TRBD1 . CASSPQVDRGPPAFF TGTGCCAGCAGCCCCCAAGTGGACAGGGGGCCCCCGGCTTTCTTT
TRBJ1-1 TRBV19 . . CASSITVGTEAFF TGTGCCAGTAGTATAACAGTCGGCACTGAAGCTTTCTTT
TRBJ1-2 TRBV24-1 TRBD1 . CATSEAGTAYGYTF TGTGCCACCAGTGAGGCCGGGACAGCCTATGGCTACACCTTC
TRBJ2-3 TRBV18 TRBD2 . CASSPPGGRAADTQYF TGTGCCAGCTCACCACCGGGCGGGAGGGCCGCAGATACGCAGTATTTT
TRBJ1-1 TRBV19 . . CASSIPDRPHTEAFF TGTGCCAGTAGTATCCCCGACAGACCTCACACTGAAGCTTTCTTT
TRBJ1-1 TRBV4-1 TRBD1 . CASSPRDRGRAEAFF TGCGCCAGCAGCCCCCGGGACAGGGGCCGGGCTGAAGCTTTCTTT
TRBJ2-7 TRBV5-1 . . CASSLASGDEQYF TGCGCCAGCAGCTTGGCATCAGGGGACGAGCAGTACTTC
TRBJ1-1 TRBV19 TRBD1 . CASTEQGAGSEAFF TGTGCCAGTACCGAACAGGGGGCCGGTAGTGAAGCTTTCTTT
TRBJ2-7 TRBV18 TRBD1 once CASSDQGQVTYEQYF TGTGCCAGCTCCGACCAGGGACAGGTCACCTACGAGCAGTACTTC
TRBJ2-2 TRBV7-9 TRBD2 few CASSLGEGTGELFF TGTGCCAGCAGCTTAGGGGAGGGGACCGGGGAGCTGTTTTTT
TRBJ2-3 TRBV10-2 TRBD2 . CASSTAGGRGDTQYF TGCGCCAGCAGTACAGCGGGGGGCCGTGGAGATACGCAGTATTTT
TRBJ2-7 TRBV18 TRBD2 . CASSPRGGSSHEQYF TGTGCCAGCTCACCACGGGGCGGGAGTTCCCACGAGCAGTACTTC
TRBJ1-2 TRBV5-6 . . CASSLARTDYGYTF TGTGCCAGCAGTCTGGCACGGACAGACTATGGCTACACCTTC
TRBJ2-5 TRBV7-8 TRBD1 . CASSLERGPQETQYF TGTGCCAGCAGCTTAGAGAGGGGGCCCCAAGAGACCCAGTACTTC
TRBJ2-2 TRBV7-6 . few CASSLAIFTGELFF TGTGCCAGCAGCTTAGCAATCTTCACCGGGGAGCTGTTTTTT
TRBJ1-2 TRBV18 TRBD1 . CASSPPGQLNYGYTF TGTGCCAGCTCACCTCCGGGACAGCTTAACTATGGCTACACCTTC
TRBJ2-7 TRBV19 . . CASRDSEVYEQYF TGTGCCAGCCGGGACTCGGAGGTCTACGAGCAGTACTTC
TRBJ2-2 TRBV9 . . CASSVIGLNTGELFF TGTGCCAGCAGCGTAATTGGCCTTAACACCGGGGAGCTGTTTTTT
TRBJ1-5 TRBV28 . . CASTAFGEGGGRVSNQPQHF TGTGCCAGCACCGCGTTTGGTGAGGGGGGGGGACGGGTTAGCAATCAGCCCCAGCATTTT
TRBJ2-3 TRBV21-1 . . CASSTRTGSTDTQYF TGTGCCAGCAGCACTCGGACAGGGAGCACAGATACGCAGTATTTT